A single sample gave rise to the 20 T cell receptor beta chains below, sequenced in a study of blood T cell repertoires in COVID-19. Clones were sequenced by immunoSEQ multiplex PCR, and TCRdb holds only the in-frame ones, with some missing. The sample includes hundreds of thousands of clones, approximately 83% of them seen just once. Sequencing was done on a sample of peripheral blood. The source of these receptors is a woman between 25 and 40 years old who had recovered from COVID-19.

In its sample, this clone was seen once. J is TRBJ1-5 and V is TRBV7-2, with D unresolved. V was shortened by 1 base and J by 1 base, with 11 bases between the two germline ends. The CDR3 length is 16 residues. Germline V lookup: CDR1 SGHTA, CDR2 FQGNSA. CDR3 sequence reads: CASSLGAALSNQPQHF. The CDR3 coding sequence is TGTGCCAGCAGCTTAGGGGCCGCTTTGAGCAATCAGCCCCAGCATTTT.

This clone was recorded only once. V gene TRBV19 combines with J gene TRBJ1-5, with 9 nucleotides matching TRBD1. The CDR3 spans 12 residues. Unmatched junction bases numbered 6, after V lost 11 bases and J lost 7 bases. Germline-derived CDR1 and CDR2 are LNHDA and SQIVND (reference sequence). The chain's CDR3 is CAVQGARQPQHF. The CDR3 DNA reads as TGTGCCGTACAGGGGGCCCGGCAGCCCCAGCATTTT.

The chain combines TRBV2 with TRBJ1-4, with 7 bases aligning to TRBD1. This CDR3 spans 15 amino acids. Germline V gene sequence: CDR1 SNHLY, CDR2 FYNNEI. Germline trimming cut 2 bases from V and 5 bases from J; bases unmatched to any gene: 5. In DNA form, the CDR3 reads TGTGCCAGCAGTGAATGGGGGACAGAAAATGAAAAACTGTTTTTT. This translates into CASSEWGTENEKLFF.

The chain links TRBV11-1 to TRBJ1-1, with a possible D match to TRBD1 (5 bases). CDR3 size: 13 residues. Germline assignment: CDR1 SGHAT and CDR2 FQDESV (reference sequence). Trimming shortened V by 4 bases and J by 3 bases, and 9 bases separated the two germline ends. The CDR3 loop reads CASSSRADTEAFF. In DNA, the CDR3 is TGTGCCAGCAGCTCCAGGGCGGACACTGAAGCTTTCTTT.

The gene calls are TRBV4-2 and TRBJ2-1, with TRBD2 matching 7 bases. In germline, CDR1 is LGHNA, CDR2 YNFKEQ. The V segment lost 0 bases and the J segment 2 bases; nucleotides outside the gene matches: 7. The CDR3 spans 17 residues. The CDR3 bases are TGTGCCAGCAGCCAAGAATTTTCGGGGGGAGCCTACAATGAGCAGTTCTTC. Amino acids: CASSQEFSGGAYNEQFF.

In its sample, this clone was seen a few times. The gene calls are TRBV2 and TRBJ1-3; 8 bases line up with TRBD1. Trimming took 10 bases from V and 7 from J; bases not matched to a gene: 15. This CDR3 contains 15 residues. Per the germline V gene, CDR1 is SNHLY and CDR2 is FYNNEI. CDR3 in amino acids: CATDYKDRAVNTIYF. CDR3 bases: TGTGCCACCGACTATAAGGACAGGGCAGTTAACACCATATATTTT. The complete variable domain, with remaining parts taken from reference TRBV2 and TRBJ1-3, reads EPEVTQTPSHQVTQMGQEVILRCVPISNHLYFYWYRQILGQKVEFLVSFYNNEISEKSEIFDDQFSVERPDGSNFTLKIRSTKLEDSAMYFCATDYKDRAVNTIYFGEGSWLTVV.

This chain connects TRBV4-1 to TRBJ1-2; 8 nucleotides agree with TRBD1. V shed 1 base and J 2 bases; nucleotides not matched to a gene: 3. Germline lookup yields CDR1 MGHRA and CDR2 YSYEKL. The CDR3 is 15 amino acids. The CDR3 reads CASSQVRTGNYGYTF. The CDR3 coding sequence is TGCGCCAGCAGCCAAGTCCGGACAGGGAACTATGGCTACACCTTC.

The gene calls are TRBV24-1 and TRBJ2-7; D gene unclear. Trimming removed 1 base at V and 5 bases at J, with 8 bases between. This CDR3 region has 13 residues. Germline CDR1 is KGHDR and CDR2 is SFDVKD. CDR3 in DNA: TGTGCCACCAGTGATTTTCGTTCTCACGAGCAGTACTTC. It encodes CATSDFRSHEQYF.

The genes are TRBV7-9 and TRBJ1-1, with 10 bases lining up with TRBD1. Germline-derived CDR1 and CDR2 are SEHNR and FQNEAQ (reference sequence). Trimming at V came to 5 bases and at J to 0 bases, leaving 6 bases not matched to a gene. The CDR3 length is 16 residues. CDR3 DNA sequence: TGTGCCAGCAGCGAAGGGACAGGGGTCATGAACACTGAAGCTTTCTTT. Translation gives CASSEGTGVMNTEAFF.

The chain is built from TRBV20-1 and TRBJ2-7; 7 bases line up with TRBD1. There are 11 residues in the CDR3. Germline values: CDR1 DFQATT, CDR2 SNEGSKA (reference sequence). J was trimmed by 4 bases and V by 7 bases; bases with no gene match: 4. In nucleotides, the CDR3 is TGCAGTGTCCAGGGGGAGTACGAGCAGTACTTC. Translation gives CSVQGEYEQYF.

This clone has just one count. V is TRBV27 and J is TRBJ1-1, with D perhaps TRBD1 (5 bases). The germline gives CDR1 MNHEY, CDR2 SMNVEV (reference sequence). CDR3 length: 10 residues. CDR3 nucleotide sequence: TGTGCAAGCGTAGGGGCTGAAGCTTTCTTT. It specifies CASVGAEAFF.

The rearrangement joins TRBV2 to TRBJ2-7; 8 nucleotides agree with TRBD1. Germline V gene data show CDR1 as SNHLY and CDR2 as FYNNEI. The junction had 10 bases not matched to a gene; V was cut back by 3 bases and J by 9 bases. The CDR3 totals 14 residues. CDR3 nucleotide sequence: TGTGCCAGCAGTGATGTGGGGGGACAGGATCCGCAGTACTTC. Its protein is CASSDVGGQDPQYF.

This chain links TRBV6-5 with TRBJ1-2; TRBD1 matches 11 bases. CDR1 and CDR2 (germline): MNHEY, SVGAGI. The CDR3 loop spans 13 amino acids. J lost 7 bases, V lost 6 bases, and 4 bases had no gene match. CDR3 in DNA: TGTGCCAGCAGCCTGGGACAGGGGGTTGGCTACACCTTC. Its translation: CASSLGQGVGYTF.

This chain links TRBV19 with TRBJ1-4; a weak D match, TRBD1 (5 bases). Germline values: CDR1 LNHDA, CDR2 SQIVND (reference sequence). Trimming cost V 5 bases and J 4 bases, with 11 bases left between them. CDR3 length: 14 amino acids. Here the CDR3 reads CASSATEVNEKLFF. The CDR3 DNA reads TGTGCCAGTAGTGCGACAGAAGTTAATGAAAAACTGTTTTTT.

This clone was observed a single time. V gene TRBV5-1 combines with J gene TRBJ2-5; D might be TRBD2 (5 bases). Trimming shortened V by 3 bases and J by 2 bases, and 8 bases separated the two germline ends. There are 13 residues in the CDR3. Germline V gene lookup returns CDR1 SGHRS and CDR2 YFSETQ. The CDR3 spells CASSYGVQETQYF. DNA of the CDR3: TGCGCCAGCAGCTACGGGGTACAAGAGACCCAGTACTTC.

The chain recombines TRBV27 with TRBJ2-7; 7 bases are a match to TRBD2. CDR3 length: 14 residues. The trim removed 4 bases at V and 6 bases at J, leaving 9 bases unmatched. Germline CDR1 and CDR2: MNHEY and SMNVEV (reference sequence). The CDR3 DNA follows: TGTGCCAGCAGTTCAGCGGGATACCTACCCGAGCAGTACTTC. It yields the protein CASSSAGYLPEQYF.

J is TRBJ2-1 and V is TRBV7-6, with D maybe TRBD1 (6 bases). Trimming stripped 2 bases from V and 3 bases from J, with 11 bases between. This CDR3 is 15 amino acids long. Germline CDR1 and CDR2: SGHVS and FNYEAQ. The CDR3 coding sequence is TGTGCCAGCAGCTTACGACCAGGGGACTACAATGAGCAGTTCTTC. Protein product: CASSLRPGDYNEQFF.

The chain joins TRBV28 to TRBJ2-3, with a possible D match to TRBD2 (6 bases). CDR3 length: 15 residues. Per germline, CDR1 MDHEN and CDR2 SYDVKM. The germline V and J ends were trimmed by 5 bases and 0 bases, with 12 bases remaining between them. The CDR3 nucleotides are TGTGCCAGCAGTCCGTGGGGACTCAGCACAGATACGCAGTATTTT. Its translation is CASSPWGLSTDTQYF. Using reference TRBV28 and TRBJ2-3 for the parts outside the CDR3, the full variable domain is DVKVTQSSRYLVKRTGEKVFLECVQDMDHENMFWYRQDPGLGLRLIYFSYDVKMKEKGDIPEGYSVSREKKERFSLILESASTNQTSMYLCASSPWGLSTDTQYFGPGTRLTVL.

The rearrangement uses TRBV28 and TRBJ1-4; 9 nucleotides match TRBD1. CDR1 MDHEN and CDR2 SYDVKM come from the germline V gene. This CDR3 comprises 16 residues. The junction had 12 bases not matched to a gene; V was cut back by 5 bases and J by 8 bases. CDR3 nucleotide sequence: TGTGCCAGCAGTGCGCTGCCCGGGACAGGGAACGAAAAACTGTTTTTT. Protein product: CASSALPGTGNEKLFF.

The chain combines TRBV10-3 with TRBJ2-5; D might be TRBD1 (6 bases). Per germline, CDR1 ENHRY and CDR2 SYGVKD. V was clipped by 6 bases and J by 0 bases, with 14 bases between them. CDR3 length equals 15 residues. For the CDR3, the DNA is TGTGCCATCAGAAAGGGGGACGGCTACCAAGAGACCCAGTACTTC. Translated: CAIRKGDGYQETQYF.